These 22 T cell receptor beta chains came from one sample sequenced in a study of blood T cell repertoires in COVID-19. Generated by immunoSEQ multiplex PCR, the TCRdb table keeps only in-frame clones and is missing some. The repertoire holds tens of thousands of clones, with about 74% as singletons. Material: peripheral blood. These receptors were obtained from a man between 70 and 80 years old with COVID-19, enrolled during active disease.

Regarding this clone: An end of the junction does not agree with germline; a read error may underlie this. V gene TRBV27 combines with J gene TRBJ2-2, with 7 nucleotides matching TRBD1. The germline CDR1 and CDR2 sequences are MNHEY and SMNVEV (reference sequence). The CDR3 consists of 14 residues. The CDR3 DNA reads as TGTGCCAGCAGTCCGGGACAGAACGCCGGGGAGCTGTTTTTT. This encodes CASSPGQNAGELFF.

The chain carries TRBV6-1 and TRBJ2-3; 9 nucleotides agree with TRBD1. Germline loops: CDR1 MNHNS, CDR2 SASEGT. J lost 6 bases, V lost 3 bases, and 7 bases had no gene match. This CDR3 region has 15 residues. The CDR3 DNA is TGTGCCAGCAGTGACGGGGACAGGGATTTGGATACGCAGTATTTT. The encoded protein is CASSDGDRDLDTQYF.

V is TRBV7-2 and J is TRBJ2-1; D call uncertain. The germline CDR1 and CDR2 sequences are SGHTA and FQGNSA. CDR3 size: 14 residues. V was trimmed by 2 bases and J by 4 bases, leaving 9 bases between them. CDR3 residues: CASSLLGYYNEQFF. CDR3 nucleotide sequence: TGTGCCAGCAGCTTACTCGGTTATTACAATGAGCAGTTCTTC.

The chain recombines TRBV21-1 with TRBJ1-3; the DNA was not compared with TRBD1, the D call given in the table. TRBV21-1 is a pseudogene. CDR3 length: 15 amino acids. The CDR3 bases are TGTGCCAGCAGCGGAGAGGGGGTAACTGGAAACACCATATATTTT. This gives the protein CASSGEGVTGNTIYF.

This chain joins TRBV5-1 and TRBJ1-4; 8 bases line up with TRBD1. The CDR3 has 13 amino acids. From germline, CDR1 is SGHRS and CDR2 YFSETQ. V trimming: 8 bases; J trimming: 5 bases; junction bases outside the gene matches: 5. CDR3 region: CARRTGWNEKLFF. As DNA, the CDR3 is TGCGCCAGGAGGACAGGGTGGAATGAAAAACTGTTTTTT.

The V and J genes are TRBV27 and TRBJ2-7; D possibly corresponds to TRBD1 (6 bases). Germline lookup yields CDR1 MNHEY and CDR2 SMNVEV (reference sequence). V lost 7 bases, J lost 5 bases, and 9 bases lay in between. The CDR3 loop spans 11 amino acids. Here the CDR3 DNA reads TGTGCCAGCACCCAGGGGAACGAGCAGTACTTC. It specifies CASTQGNEQYF.

The chain links TRBV3-1 (or the pseudogene TRBV3-2) to TRBJ2-2; TRBD1 aligns across 8 bases. Trimming removed 6 bases from V and 3 bases from J; junction bases left unmatched: 15. The CDR3 covers 18 residues. CDR1 LGHDT and CDR2 YNNKEL come from the germline V gene (reference sequence). The DNA of the CDR3 is TGTGCCAGCAGACCTATCCCTGGGCAGGGGGCAGACACCGGGGAGCTGTTTTTT. Translation gives CASRPIPGQGADTGELFF.

The chain links TRBV2 to TRBJ1-3, with TRBD1 identical over 8 bases. Germline lookup yields CDR1 SNHLY and CDR2 FYNNEI. The junction had 2 bases not matched to a gene; V was cut back by 4 bases and J by 0 bases. CDR3 length: 15 residues. CDR3: CASSGTGGSGNTIYF. The CDR3 coding sequence is TGTGCCAGCAGTGGCACAGGGGGCTCTGGAAACACCATATATTTT.

This clone was seen only a few times. The chain carries TRBV28 and TRBJ1-2; D gene unclear. The germline V gene encodes CDR1 MDHEN and CDR2 SYDVKM. V was shortened by 5 bases and J by 4 bases, with 17 bases between the two germline ends. There are 15 residues in the CDR3. Written as DNA, the CDR3 is TGTGCCAGCAGTGTGGGCCGAACACAACTCTATGGCTACACCTTC. It yields the protein CASSVGRTQLYGYTF.

The CDR3 DNA reads TGTGCCAGCAGCCCCGGAGGGGTGGTCAATTCACCCCTCCACTTT. As protein: CASSPGGVVNSPLHF. V is TRBV7-9 and J is TRBJ1-6, with a weak D call TRBD1 (5 bases). V was trimmed by 5 bases and J by 7 bases, leaving 15 bases between them. This CDR3 is built from 15 residues. CDR1 and CDR2 from the germline V gene are SEHNR and FQNEAQ (reference sequence).

The chain is built from TRBV7-8 and TRBJ1-2, with 12 bases matching TRBD1. The CDR3 has 16 amino acids. Germline V lookup: CDR1 SGHVS, CDR2 FQNEAQ. V shed 1 base, J shed 8 bases, and the junction held 8 bases outside the gene matches. The CDR3 reads CASSLGRDRGLEGYTF. The CDR3 nucleotides are TGTGCCAGCAGCTTAGGCCGGGACAGGGGGCTTGAAGGCTACACCTTC.

V and J are TRBV6-1 and TRBJ1-2; 7 nucleotides match TRBD1. The CDR3 is made up of 15 amino acids. Germline trimming cut 0 bases from V and 1 base from J; bases unmatched to any gene: 2. Germline V gene sequence: CDR1 MNHNS, CDR2 SASEGT. The CDR3: CASSEATGVNYGYTF. The CDR3 DNA is TGTGCCAGCAGTGAAGCTACAGGGGTTAACTATGGCTACACCTTC.

This clone has a handful of counts. This chain's CDR3 is CASSLAQAGESTGELFF. As DNA, the CDR3 is TGTGCCAGCAGCTTAGCACAGGCGGGAGAATCCACCGGGGAGCTGTTTTTT. The chain uses TRBV11-2 and TRBJ2-2; 7 bases line up with TRBD2. CDR3 length: 17 residues. Germline V gene sequence: CDR1 SGHAT, CDR2 FQNNGV. With V trimmed by 1 base and J by 4 bases, 9 bases remained unmatched.

This clone was seen once. V and J are TRBV19 and TRBJ1-1; 7 bases map to TRBD1. The trim removed 7 bases at V and 1 base at J, leaving 9 bases unmatched. Germline loops: CDR1 LNHDA, CDR2 SQIVND (reference sequence). This CDR3 is built from 15 residues. The CDR3 DNA is TGTGCCAGTAACAGGGGAAGTCATTCGAACACTGAAGCTTTCTTT. Translating gives CASNRGSHSNTEAFF. Full variable domain (rest looked up from reference TRBV19 and TRBJ1-1): DGGITQSPKYLFRKEGQNVTLSCEQNLNHDAMYWYRQDPGQGLRLIYYSQIVNDFQKGDIAEGYSVSREKKESFPLTVTSAQKNPTAFYLCASNRGSHSNTEAFFGQGTRLTVV.

This clone has only one observation. The rearrangement uses TRBV7-2 and TRBJ2-3; maybe TRBD2 (5 bases). CDR3 length: 14 residues. CDR1 is SGHTA, CDR2 FQGNSA, per germline. V was shortened by 5 bases and J by 1 base, with 10 bases between the two germline ends. CDR3 region: CASSPDLRTDTQYF. DNA of the CDR3: TGTGCCAGCAGCCCGGACTTACGCACAGATACGCAGTATTTT.

This sequence joins TRBV3-1 (or the pseudogene TRBV3-2) and TRBJ2-7; TRBD2 agrees at 14 bases. V was clipped by 5 bases and J by 1 base; unmatched bases: 4. CDR3 length: 16 residues. The germline gives CDR1 LGHDT, CDR2 YNNKEL (reference sequence). The CDR3, as DNA: TGTGCCAGCAGCTGGACTAGCGGGAGGATGTCCTACGAGCAGTACTTC. Encoded protein: CASSWTSGRMSYEQYF.

The V gene is TRBV25-1, the J gene TRBJ2-2, with 8 bases that match TRBD2. The V gene's germline CDR1 is MGHDK and CDR2 SYGVNS. J was trimmed by 4 bases and V by 6 bases; bases with no gene match: 4. This CDR3 spans 14 amino acids. CDR3 in DNA: TGTGCCAGCAGACTAGCGGAAGCCACCGGGGAGCTGTTTTTT. Amino acids: CASRLAEATGELFF.

The rearrangement links TRBV2 to TRBJ1-5, with D maybe TRBD1 (6 bases). The ends were cut back, 4 bases at V and 6 bases at J, with 16 bases in the middle. The CDR3 covers 15 residues. Germline CDR1 is SNHLY and CDR2 is FYNNEI. CDR3 in DNA: TGTGCCAGCAGTGTGTTTTTTACAGGGACTCAGCCCCAGCATTTT. As protein: CASSVFFTGTQPQHF.

In DNA, the CDR3 is TGTGCCAGCAGTGATGCGCCAGGGGGGATCTACAATGAGCAGTTCTTC. Its protein is CASSDAPGGIYNEQFF. The chain joins TRBV2 to TRBJ2-1; D may be TRBD1 (7 bases). V was pared by 3 bases and J by 3 bases, with 15 bases between. Germline V gene data show CDR1 as SNHLY and CDR2 as FYNNEI. The CDR3 length is 16 residues.

V usage is TRBV7-2 and J usage is TRBJ1-4; TRBD1 matches 7 bases. CDR3 length: 14 amino acids. V lost 5 bases, J lost 8 bases, and 8 bases stayed unmatched. Germline V lookup: CDR1 SGHTA, CDR2 FQGNSA. CDR3 sequence reads: CASSQNRGGEKLFF. CDR3 DNA sequence: TGTGCCAGCAGCCAAAACAGGGGAGGCGAAAAACTGTTTTTT.

Worth noting for this clone: An end of the junction does not agree with germline; a read error may underlie this. This sequence joins TRBV7-7 and TRBJ2-7; D is perhaps TRBD2 (5 bases). This CDR3 comprises 13 residues. CDR1 is SSHAT, CDR2 FNYEAQ, per germline (reference sequence). Written as DNA, the CDR3 is TGTGCTAGCAGCACCGGGCTTACGGGAGAGCAGTACTTC. Translation: CASSTGLTGEQYF. Drawing the rest from reference TRBV7-7 and TRBJ2-7, the complete variable domain is GAGVSQSPRYKVTKRGQDVTLRCDPISSHATLYWYQQALGQGPEFLTYFNYEAQPDKSGLPSDRFSAERPEGSISTLTIQRTEQRDSAMYRCASSTGLTGEQYFGPGTRLTVT.

The chain joins TRBV20-1 to TRBJ2-7; a weak D match, TRBD1 (6 bases). In germline, CDR1 is DFQATT, CDR2 SNEGSKA (reference sequence). This CDR3 spans 11 amino acids. The germline V and J ends were trimmed by 5 bases and 6 bases, with 11 bases remaining between them. This CDR3 is CSAYRASEQYF. DNA of the CDR3: TGCAGTGCTTACAGGGCTTCCGAGCAGTACTTC.